This TCR beta chain was retrieved from a study of T cells in Graves' hyperthyroidism and ophthalmopathy. Germline values: CDR1 KGHSH, CDR2 LQKENI. V lost 6 bases and J lost 7; bases outside the gene matches: 7. This CDR3 contains 14 residues. This clonotype has a count of ten or more. Patients with uncontrolled infections, other autoimmune diseases, pregnancy or lactation were excluded. Amplified regions were TCR beta CDR3 sequences from RNA transcripts. During a first-round RT-PCR of the TCR CDR3, the HTBI primer set was used. TCRdb recomputed calls from the multiplex PCR reads with MiXCR, one row per CDR3 protein. The profile shows almost 600,000 distinct CDR3 sequences, about 15% of them singletons.

J is TRBJ2-5 and V is TRBV18; TRBD2 matches at 11 bases. The specimen sequenced was blood. The clonotype comes from a woman aged 25 to 39 with Graves' hyperthyroidism that later progressed to Graves' ophthalmopathy. CDR3 nucleotides: TGTGCCAGCTCGCCGACTAGCGGGATGGGGACCCAGTACTTC. Protein product: CASSPTSGMGTQYF.